This T cell receptor (beta chain) stems from a study of blood T cell repertoires in COVID-19. Study background: Donors in the United States, Italy and Spain gave samples during acute or convalescent COVID-19. From T cells, B-cell-depleted T cells, or PBMCs came the material, which was cDNA or gDNA.

Assay used: immunoSEQ multiplex PCR; TCRdb lists only in-frame clones, some missing. The sample carries over 60,000 clones, 75% to 85% recorded once. The Seattle site enrolled patients during active infection and followed them longitudinally. This CDR3 is built from 18 residues. Germline V CDR1 and CDR2: SGHAT, FQNNGV. The V end was cut by 2 bases, the J end by 0 bases, with 17 bases between. The chain links TRBV11-2 to TRBJ1-3, with D possibly matching TRBD1 (5 bases). The receptor's source is a man between 50 and 59 years old with COVID-19, enrolled during active disease. The material sequenced was peripheral blood. CDR3 amino acids: CASSLRFWGPSSGNTIYF. CDR3 nucleotides: TGTGCCAGCAGCTTAAGGTTCTGGGGCCCGAGCTCTGGAAACACCATATATTTT.